The 2 T cell receptor beta chains reported below all come from one sample, sequenced in a study of cytomegalovirus exposure and HLA in healthy donors. Researchers ran the PCR with 60 Vbeta and 13 Jbeta primers. The data were produced by immunoSEQ multiplex PCR, yet TCRdb's version contains in-frame clones alone and is incomplete. Of under 200,000 clones in the sample, approximately 72% were seen once. The sample taken for sequencing was PBMCs. Every receptor here comes from a man aged 50 or older in good health and CMV-seronegative.

Worth noting for this clone: Distinct nucleotide sequences in the sample also encode this CDR3. The chain links TRBV5-1 to TRBJ1-2, with D perhaps matching TRBD1 (5 bases). The CDR3 contains 12 residues. Looked up from germline, CDR1 is SGHRS and CDR2 is YFSETQ. The V and J ends lost 0 bases and 5 bases respectively, with 5 bases between them. The CDR3 sequence is CASSLGQYGYTF. CDR3 DNA: TGCGCCAGCAGCTTGGGACAGTATGGCTACACCTTC.

This chain's CDR3 is CASRRLEGETQYF. CDR3 coding DNA: TGCGCCAGCAGACGACTCGAGGGAGAGACCCAGTACTTC. The V gene is TRBV10-1, the J gene TRBJ2-5, with D tentatively TRBD2 (5 bases). Germline CDR1 and CDR2: WNHNN and SYGVQD (reference sequence). The CDR3 covers 13 residues. Trimming took off 6 bases at V and 4 bases at J, with 12 bases between the two ends.